The present T cell receptor (beta chain) was sequenced within a study of T cell responses to AZD1222 COVID-19 vaccine. Study results and caveats: Donors were chiefly white British, with a greater number of females, and clonal diversity was perhaps underestimated.

As for this clone: Its target is unknown.

V was cut by 2 bases and J by 0 bases, with 11 bases left in between. Germline loops: CDR1 MNHEY, CDR2 SMNVEV (reference sequence). This CDR3 is 17 amino acids long. Sequenced by immunoSEQ multiplex PCR; TCRdb stores in-frame clones only, minus some. The sample includes fewer than 200,000 clones, less than 90% of them seen just once. This receptor was identified in an adult in good health. The chain links TRBV27 to TRBJ2-6; D is possibly TRBD1 (6 bases). Sequencing was performed on peripheral blood, taken on day 0 of AZD1222 vaccination. The CDR3 sequence is CASSLNGRGSGANVLTF. In nucleotides, the CDR3 is TGTGCCAGCAGTTTAAACGGCAGGGGCTCTGGGGCCAACGTCCTGACTTTC.